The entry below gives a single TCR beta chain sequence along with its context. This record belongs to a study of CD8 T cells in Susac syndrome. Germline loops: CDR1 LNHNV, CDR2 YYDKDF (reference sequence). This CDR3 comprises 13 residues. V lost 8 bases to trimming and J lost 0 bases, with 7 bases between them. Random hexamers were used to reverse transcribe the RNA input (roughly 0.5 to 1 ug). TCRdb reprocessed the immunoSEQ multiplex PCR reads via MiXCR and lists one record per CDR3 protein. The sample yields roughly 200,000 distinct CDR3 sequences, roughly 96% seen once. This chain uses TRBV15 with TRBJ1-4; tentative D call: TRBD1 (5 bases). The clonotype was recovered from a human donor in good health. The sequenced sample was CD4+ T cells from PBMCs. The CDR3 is CATGTSTNEKLFF. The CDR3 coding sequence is TGTGCCACCGGGACCTCAACTAATGAAAAACTGTTTTTT.